This T cell receptor beta chain was recorded in a study of blood T cell repertoires in COVID-19 (TCRdb year 2020). Study-wide context: Samples covering the acute and convalescent phases of COVID-19 were provided by collaborators in the United States, Italy and Spain. The material from the prospective study consisted of cDNA or gDNA derived from T cells, B-cell-depleted T cells, or PBMCs. Where available, HLA class I and class II types were obtained from metadata supplied by the sample provider rather than from assay-based typing. A de-identified subject ID, COVID-19 status, age in years and sex were almost always included in the sample metadata. The dataset comprised deeply sampled blood TCRbeta repertoires from subjects exposed to, actively infected with, or recovered from COVID-19. The samples were drawn from the first 160 participants of the ongoing ImmuneRACE study and from some 1,300 subjects provided by 6 global collaborators. The repertoires were made available in a free public database intended to serve as a resource for research on the immune response to SARS-CoV-2.

Study-wide findings and limitations: How much clinical and demographic metadata was included differed by source and by participant, and the metadata was provided uncurated.

Each collaborating institution followed its own protocols to collect whole blood in K2EDTA tubes. For TCRbeta analysis, collaborators shipped samples in one of three forms: frozen whole blood, isolated PBMCs, or DNA extracted from either of those sample types. TCRbeta CDR3 regions were amplified from genomic DNA by means of the immunoSEQ Assay, a bias-controlled multiplex PCR. The authors' analysis ran thus. The number of nucleated cells in each sample was estimated from the amplification of reference gene primers within the assay. To quantify the absolute abundance of each unique TCRbeta CDR3 rearrangement, sequence reads were collapsed and filtered. For each sample, productive Simpson clonality was calculated as the square root of Simpson's diversity index over productive rearrangements. TCRdb mirrors the immuneACCESS table, restricted to in-frame sequences. Some clones are absent from its copies; in checked studies, under half trace to an unresolved V gene, and the reason for the others is unknown. The DNA gave D and trimming, while V, J and clone size come from that table. The sample contains approximately 390,000 clones, around 90% of them found a single time. The ten top clones hold approximately 7% of the sample.

The germline ends are 13 bases apart after V is trimmed by 5 bases and J by 1 base. The CDR3 covers 15 residues, taking in both the cysteine and the phenylalanine. Of all the DNA, just the CDR3 is kept, 45 bases in frame from base 1. CDR1 and CDR2 (SEHNR, FQNEAQ) derive from the germline V gene (reference sequence). Note on this clone: The clone's antigen remains unknown. Qualities for individual bases were not recorded, and no much larger clone is one base off.

What was sequenced was peripheral blood. This sequence uses TRBV7-9 and TRBJ2-3, with TRBD2 as a weak D call on 6 bases. This sequence was found in a young man with active or convalescent COVID-19. The DNA sequence is as follows: TGTGCCAGCAGCCGGAGATCGGGGGGCACAGATACGCAGTATTTT. Its protein reads: CASSRRSGGTDTQYF.